The present T cell receptor beta chain was sequenced within a study of Ad26.COV2.S vaccination and SARS-CoV-2 variants. Looking at the study overall: Doses of Ad26.COV2.S were injected into muscle once or twice, 56 days apart. General observations from the study: Spike-specific CD8+ and CD4+ T cell responses reportedly showed substantial breadth after vaccination.

Sample treatment: some 20 received Ad26.COV2.S at low or high dose, single or two shots; about 5 received placebo; per-sample allocation not given. It was on day 63 after the first vaccine or placebo injection that samples were taken. Cohort 1b enrolled adults aged 18-55 years in Boston. SARS-CoV-2 spike from the Wuhan strain was encoded by the vaccine, an Ad26 vector. A note on this clone: Its antigen is currently unknown.

The method was immunoSEQ multiplex PCR; TCRdb's version includes in-frame clones alone and lacks a portion of them. The table has 300,000 to 350,000 clones, less than 90% seen once. This CDR3 has 17 residues. With V trimmed by 3 bases and J by 0 bases, 7 bases remained unmatched. Germline V gene sequence: CDR1 SEHNR, CDR2 FQNEAQ (reference sequence). The receptor's source is a person between 18 and 59 years old who received the Ad26.COV2.S COVID-19 vaccine or a placebo. This sequence joins TRBV7-9 and TRBJ1-3; 8 bases match TRBD1. The sequences come from peripheral blood, collected in a trial of Ad26.COV2.S vaccine versus placebo. The CDR3 loop reads CASSFIGTGSSGNTIYF. CDR3 bases: TGTGCCAGCAGCTTTATTGGGACAGGCTCCTCTGGAAACACCATATATTTT.